The entry that follows covers one TCR beta chain sequence. No antigen is known for it. Specified time point: cycle 4 day 1 (C4D1), after six to seven weeks of nivolumab. No patient escaped relapse after autologous stem cell transplantation, and brentuximab vedotin exposure varied. The CDR3 totals 14 residues. CDR1 and CDR2 (germline): LNHDA, SQIVND (reference sequence). Unmatched junction bases numbered 11, after V lost 9 bases and J lost 6 bases. These data are taken from a study of PD-1 blockade in classical Hodgkin lymphoma. Method: immunoSEQ multiplex PCR; TCRdb's copy keeps in-frame clones and lacks some. The top ten clones hold about 9% of a sample with tens of thousands of clones, roughly 78% of them seen once. Study-level findings and limits: With CD4+ cells, TCR diversity rose significantly by C4D1, but not with CD8+ cells. Complete responders' baseline diversity resembled that of newly diagnosed patients. Reports described newly diagnosed patients as having lower baseline TCR diversity than healthy donors.

The V and J genes are TRBV19 and TRBJ2-3; 8 bases are a match to TRBD1. The sample in question was peripheral blood mononuclear cells (PBMCs), obtained before the fourth cycle of nivolumab. The receptor was derived from a human donor with classical Hodgkin lymphoma. CDR3 nucleotide sequence: TGTGCCAGCAGGGACAGGATTGGTTGGGATACGCAGTATTTT. Its translation: CASRDRIGWDTQYF. Full variable domain (rest looked up from reference TRBV19 and TRBJ2-3): DGGITQSPKYLFRKEGQNVTLSCEQNLNHDAMYWYRQDPGQGLRLIYYSQIVNDFQKGDIAEGYSVSREKKESFPLTVTSAQKNPTAFYLCASRDRIGWDTQYFGPGTRLTVL.